These 5 T cell receptor beta chains came from one sample sequenced in a study of T cells in Graves' hyperthyroidism and ophthalmopathy (dated by TCRdb to about 2019). Library method: multiplex PCR. Sequencing took place on an Illumina HiSeq 2000. Amplification of TCR beta CDR3 regions was carried out from RNA transcripts. The first round of RT-PCR for the TCR CDR3 was performed with the HTBI primer set and the Qiagen OneStep RT-PCR kit. Through fastp at Q25 and MiXCR, TCRdb rebuilt clones from the public reads, retaining in-frame beta chains. Here each entry gathers all rows of one CDR3 protein and keeps the most common genes and DNA. The sample table holds roughly 350,000 distinct CDR3 sequences, of which roughly 15% were seen once. In total, the top ten clones hold approximately 35% of the sample. Sequences were obtained from blood. The receptors originated from a woman between 35 and 50 years old with Graves' ophthalmopathy.

This clonotype was counted ten times or more. This chain links TRBV7-8 with TRBJ2-4; perhaps TRBD1 as D (6 bases). V lost 5 bases, J lost 0 bases, and 20 bases lay in between. The CDR3 runs to 18 residues. Germline CDR1 SGHVS, CDR2 FQNEAQ. CDR3 DNA: TGTGCCAGCAGCCCCTTCTACAGGGCCACTTTAGCCAAAAACATTCAGTACTTC. Its translation: CASSPFYRATLAKNIQYF.

The chain links TRBV4-1 to TRBJ1-1, with 9 nucleotides matching TRBD1. J was trimmed by 0 bases and V by 2 bases; bases with no gene match: 4. The CDR3 is 16 residues long. The germline V gene has CDR1 MGHRA and CDR2 YSYEKL. In DNA, the CDR3 is TGCGCCAGCAGCCAACTAACAGGGGGCATGAACACTGAAGCTTTCTTT. Translated, it gives CASSQLTGGMNTEAFF.

This clonotype was seen many times. This chain connects TRBV4-1 to TRBJ2-7; TRBD2 matches 11 bases. V lost 4 bases, J lost 2 bases, and 7 bases stayed unmatched. The length of the CDR3 is 16 residues. Germline CDR1 is MGHRA and CDR2 is YSYEKL. This CDR3 is CASSPSGTSGTYEQYF. The DNA of the CDR3 is TGCGCCAGCAGCCCGTCCGGGACTAGCGGCACCTACGAGCAGTACTTC.

The sample holds a few counts of this clonotype. The chain carries TRBV7-6 and TRBJ2-7, with TRBD2 matching over 7 bases. Trimming at V came to 4 bases and at J to 0 bases, leaving 9 bases not matched to a gene. The CDR3 runs 16 residues. Germline CDR1 and CDR2: SGHVS and FNYEAQ. CDR3 nucleotide sequence: TGTGCCAGCAGCTCTCTGACAGCGGGATACTCCTACGAGCAGTACTTC. Encoded protein: CASSSLTAGYSYEQYF.

The table lists this clonotype with many counts. V is TRBV20-1 and J is TRBJ2-7, with a possible D match to TRBD1 (6 bases). Germline CDR1 reads DFQATT; CDR2 reads SNEGSKA (reference sequence). Trimming took off 5 bases at V and 4 bases at J, with 9 bases between the two ends. The CDR3 has 11 residues. The CDR3 sequence is CSADDRYEQYF. Written as DNA, the CDR3 is TGCAGTGCTGACGACAGGTACGAGCAGTACTTC.